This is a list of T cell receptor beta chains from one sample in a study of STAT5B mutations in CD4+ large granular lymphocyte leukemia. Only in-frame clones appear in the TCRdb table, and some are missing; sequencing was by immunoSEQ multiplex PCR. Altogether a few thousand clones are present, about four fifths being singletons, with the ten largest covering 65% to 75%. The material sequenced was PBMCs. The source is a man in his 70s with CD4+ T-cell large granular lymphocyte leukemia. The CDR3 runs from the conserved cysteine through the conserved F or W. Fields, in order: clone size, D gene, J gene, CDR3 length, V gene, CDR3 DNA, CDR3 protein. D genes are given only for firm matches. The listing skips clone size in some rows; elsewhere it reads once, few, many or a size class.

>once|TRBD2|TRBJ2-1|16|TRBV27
TGTGCCAGCAGTTTCGAGCCGGGGGGGGAAGAGAATGAGCAGTTCTTC
CASSFEPGGEENEQFF
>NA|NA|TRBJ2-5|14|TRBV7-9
TGTGCCAGCAGCTTAGTGGCCGGTCCGGGGACCCAGTACTTC
CASSLVAGPGTQYF
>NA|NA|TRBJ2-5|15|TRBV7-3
TGTGCCAGCAGTCTCGTCGGGGGTACAGGAGAGACCCAGTACTTC
CASSLVGGTGETQYF
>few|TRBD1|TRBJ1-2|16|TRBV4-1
TGCGCCAGCAGCCAAGATGGGCAGGGGGCGCTTTATGGCTACACCTTC
CASSQDGQGALYGYTF
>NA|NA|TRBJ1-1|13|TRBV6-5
TGTGCCAGCGGAAATCAAGGGGTCCCTGAAGCTTTCTTT
CASGNQGVPEAFF
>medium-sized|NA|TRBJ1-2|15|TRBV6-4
TGTGCCAGCAGTGACTCGAATGCGGCCCTCTATGGCTACACCTTC
CASSDSNAALYGYTF
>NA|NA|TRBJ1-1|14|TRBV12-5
TGTGCTAGTGCCCCCGGGACACCAAACACTGAAGCTTTCTTT
CASAPGTPNTEAFF
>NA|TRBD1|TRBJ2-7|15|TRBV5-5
TGTGCCAGCAGCTTGGAGGGGGCTCAAACCTACGAGCAGTACTTC
CASSLEGAQTYEQYF
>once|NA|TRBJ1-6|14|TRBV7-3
TGTGCCAGCAGCCAACAGGGAGGCAGTTCACCCCTCCACTTT
CASSQQGGSSPLHF
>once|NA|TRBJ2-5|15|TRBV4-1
TGCGCCAGCAGCCAGGCCCGGACGGCCCAAGAGACCCAGTACTTC
CASSQARTAQETQYF
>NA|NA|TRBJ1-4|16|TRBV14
TGTGCCAGCAGCCCATCCGGGACGGTTCTGAATGAAAAACTGTTTTTT
CASSPSGTVLNEKLFF
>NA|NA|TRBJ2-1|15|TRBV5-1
TGCGCCAGCAGCTTTGGGGCGGGGGCCCATGTTGAGCAGTTCTTC
CASSFGAGAHVEQFF
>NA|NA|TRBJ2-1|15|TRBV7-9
TGTGCCAGCAGCATGCGTCTAAGCTCCTACAATGAGCAGTTCTTC
CASSMRLSSYNEQFF
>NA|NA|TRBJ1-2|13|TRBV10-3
TGTGCCATCAGTGAGTTGGTAAACTATGGCTACACCTTC
CAISELVNYGYTF
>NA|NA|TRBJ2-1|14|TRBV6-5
TGTGCCAGCAGTCAAAGGGGGAGCGGGAATGAGCAGTTCTTC
CASSQRGSGNEQFF
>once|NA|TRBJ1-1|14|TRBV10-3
TGTGCCATCAGTGAGCCGTATTTGGGGGCTGAAGCTTTCTTT
CAISEPYLGAEAFF
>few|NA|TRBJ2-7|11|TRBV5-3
TGTGCCAGCAGCTTGGGTCAGGGATGGTACTTC
CASSLGQGWYF
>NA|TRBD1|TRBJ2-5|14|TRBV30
TGTGCCTGGAGTACGGACAGGGGTGAGGAGACCCAGTACTTC
CAWSTDRGEETQYF
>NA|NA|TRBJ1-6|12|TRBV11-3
TGTGCCAGCGGTTCTCGGTGGGCACCCCTCCACTTT
CASGSRWAPLHF
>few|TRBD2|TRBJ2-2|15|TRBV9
TGTGCCAGCAGCGTCGGGACTAGAGGCACCGGGGAGCTGTTTTTT
CASSVGTRGTGELFF
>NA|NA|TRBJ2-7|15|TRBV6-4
TGTGCCAGCAGTGTTAGCTTTGACGAGGGACACGAGCAGTACTTC
CASSVSFDEGHEQYF
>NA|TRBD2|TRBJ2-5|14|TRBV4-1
TGCGCCAGCAGCTCCCGACTAGCGGGAGGGACCCAGTACTTC
CASSSRLAGGTQYF
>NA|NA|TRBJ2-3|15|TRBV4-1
TGCGCCAGCAGCCAGGAACTGGGGCACAGGGATACGCAGTATTTT
CASSQELGHRDTQYF
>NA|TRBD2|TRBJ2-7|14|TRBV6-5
TGTGCCAGCAGGGAAGTGACTAGCGGGACTGAGCAGTACTTC
CASREVTSGTEQYF
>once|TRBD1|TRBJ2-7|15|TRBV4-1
TGCGCCAGCAGCCTAAAGGGACAGGGGGATTACGAGCAGTACTTC
CASSLKGQGDYEQYF
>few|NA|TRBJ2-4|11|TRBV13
TGTGCCAGCGCGACCGGGACCCAGAAGTACTTC
CASATGTQKYF
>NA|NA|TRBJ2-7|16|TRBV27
TGTGCCAGCAGTCGCGTCGGGAAGGGGCGAGGTGGCGAGCAGTACTTC
CASSRVGKGRGGEQYF
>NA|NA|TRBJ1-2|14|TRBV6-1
TGTGCCAGCAGCGCCGTTGACAGGTGGGATGGCTACACCTTC
CASSAVDRWDGYTF
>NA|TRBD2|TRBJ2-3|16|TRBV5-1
TGCGCCAGCAGCTTGGTGATCGGGGGGAGTCCGGATACGCAGTATTTT
CASSLVIGGSPDTQYF
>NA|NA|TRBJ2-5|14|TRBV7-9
TGTGCCAGCAGCGTGGACTTGGGCGACGAGACCCAGTACTTC
CASSVDLGDETQYF
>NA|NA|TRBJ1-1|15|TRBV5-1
TGCGCCAGCGGCCCCCTACAGGGCCTGGCCACTGAAGCTTTCTTT
CASGPLQGLATEAFF
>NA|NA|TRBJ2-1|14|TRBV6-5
TGTGCCAGCAGTTCTAGCGATACGGAGTATGAGCAGTTCTTC
CASSSSDTEYEQFF
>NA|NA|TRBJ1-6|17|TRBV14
TGTGCCAGCAGCCAAGAGGTAGGGGCCACCTATAATTCACCCCTCCACTTT
CASSQEVGATYNSPLHF
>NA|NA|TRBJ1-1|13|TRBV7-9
TGTGCCAGCAGGCCAGCGGGGTGGACTGAAGCTTTCTTT
CASRPAGWTEAFF
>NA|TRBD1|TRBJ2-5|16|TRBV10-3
TGTGCCATCAGTGCCCTCTGGACAGGGGGCCAAGAGACCCAGTACTTC
CAISALWTGGQETQYF
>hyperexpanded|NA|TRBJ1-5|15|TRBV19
TGTGCCAGTAGTAAAAGGTCCCATCTTAATCAGCCCCAGCATTTT
CASSKRSHLNQPQHF
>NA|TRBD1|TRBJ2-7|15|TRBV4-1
TGCGCCAGCAGCCTTCCGGGACAGGGTTCCTACGAGCAGTACTTC
CASSLPGQGSYEQYF